The subject of this entry is one T cell receptor (beta chain). Seattle enrolled patients during active infection and tracked them longitudinally. This entry is derived from a study of blood T cell repertoires in COVID-19. Study at large: Samples taken during acute and convalescent COVID-19 were collected in the United States, Italy and Spain. Sources were T cells, B-cell-depleted T cells, or PBMCs; the material itself was cDNA or gDNA.

The CDR3 is 14 amino acids. Germline V CDR1 and CDR2: SNHLY, FYNNEI. Trimming took off 8 bases at V and 0 bases at J, with 11 bases between the two ends. Authors' analysis steps: The assay estimated nucleated cells by amplifying reference gene primers. Sequencing was performed with immunoSEQ multiplex PCR; in TCRdb, only in-frame clones are kept and a portion is missing. The D gene and trimming were derived from the DNA, and the V and J assignments and clone size from that table. The sample has about 230,000 clones, around 89% seen once; the top ten hold roughly 2.7%. The sequenced sample consisted of peripheral blood. The chain carries TRBV2 and TRBJ1-5; D call uncertain. This clonotype originated in a man aged 25 to 40 with COVID-19, enrolled during active disease. The CDR3: CASAPGNSNQPQHF. CDR3 in DNA: TGTGCCAGCGCTCCCGGGAATAGCAATCAGCCCCAGCATTTT.